This TCR beta chain was identified in a study of blood T cell repertoires in COVID-19. In the study overall: Donors in the United States, Italy and Spain gave samples during acute or convalescent COVID-19. T cells, B-cell-depleted T cells, or PBMCs provided the cDNA or gDNA that served as material.

The CDR3 is 13 amino acids. V shed 5 bases, J shed 0 bases, and the junction held 1 base outside the gene matches. From germline, CDR1 is SQVTM and CDR2 ANQGSEA. Authors' processing steps: Estimates of nucleated cell counts were drawn from the amplification of reference gene primers. Libraries were prepared by immunoSEQ multiplex PCR; TCRdb keeps only in-frame clonotypes and omits some of them. V and J calls and clone size are copied from that table; D and trimming were computed from the DNA. The sample contains fewer than 150,000 clones, around three quarters of which appear only once. The sequenced material came from peripheral blood. The source is a man in his 70s with acute or convalescent COVID-19. The chain joins TRBV29-1 to TRBJ2-3; 8 bases line up with TRBD2. The DNA of the CDR3 is TGCAGCGTTAAGCGGGGGAGCACAGATACGCAGTATTTT. Protein: CSVKRGSTDTQYF.